Detailed here is one T cell receptor beta chain. Naive-designated CD8 cells lacked CD45RO, were positively enriched for CCR7, and omitted terminally differentiated effector memory CD45RA+ cells. The test was conducted at deep level. Generated by immunoSEQ multiplex PCR, the TCRdb table keeps only in-frame clones and is missing some. The table records under 1 million clones, 85% to 95% of them present only once. This entry comes from a study of shared clonotypes between healthy human individuals. Germline CDR1 reads MNHNS; CDR2 reads SASEGT. CDR3 size: 20 residues. Between the trimmed V and J ends, which lost 2 bases and 0 bases, there was a span of 23 bases.

Sequenced: naive CD8+ T cells sorted from blood. The chain carries TRBV6-1 and TRBJ1-5; maybe TRBD1 (6 bases). The receptor was isolated from a man younger than 45 in good health. Written as DNA, the CDR3 is TGTGCCAGCAGTGAAAGGAGGGGGGCCGCTCGCCTTAATAGCAATCAGCCCCAGCATTTT. Amino acids: CASSERRGAARLNSNQPQHF.